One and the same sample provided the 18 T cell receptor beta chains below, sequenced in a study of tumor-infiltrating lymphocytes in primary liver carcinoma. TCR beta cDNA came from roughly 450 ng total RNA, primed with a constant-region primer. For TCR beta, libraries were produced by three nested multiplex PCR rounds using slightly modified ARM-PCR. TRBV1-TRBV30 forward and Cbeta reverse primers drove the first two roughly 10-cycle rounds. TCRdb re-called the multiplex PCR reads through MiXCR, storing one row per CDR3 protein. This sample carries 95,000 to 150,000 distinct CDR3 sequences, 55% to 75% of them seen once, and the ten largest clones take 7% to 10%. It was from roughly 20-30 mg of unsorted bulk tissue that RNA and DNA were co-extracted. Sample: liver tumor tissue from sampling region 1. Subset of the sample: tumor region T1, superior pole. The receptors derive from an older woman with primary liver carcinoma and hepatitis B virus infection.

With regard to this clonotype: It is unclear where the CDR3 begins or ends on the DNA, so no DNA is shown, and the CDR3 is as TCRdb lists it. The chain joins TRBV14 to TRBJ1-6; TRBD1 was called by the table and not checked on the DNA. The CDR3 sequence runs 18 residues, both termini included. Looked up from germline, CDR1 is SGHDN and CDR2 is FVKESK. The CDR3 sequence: CASSPRWGKGIRDSPFHF.

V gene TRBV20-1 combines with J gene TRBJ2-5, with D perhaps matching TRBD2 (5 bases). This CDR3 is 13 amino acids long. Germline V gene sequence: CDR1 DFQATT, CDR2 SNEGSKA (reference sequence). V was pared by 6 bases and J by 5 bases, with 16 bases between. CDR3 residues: CSAAVLSGETQYF. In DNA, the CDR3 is TGCAGTGCCGCCGTCCTCTCGGGGGAGACCCAGTACTTC.

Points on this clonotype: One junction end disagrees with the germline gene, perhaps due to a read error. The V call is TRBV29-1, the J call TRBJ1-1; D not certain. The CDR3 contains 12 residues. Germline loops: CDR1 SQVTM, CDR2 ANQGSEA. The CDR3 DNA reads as TGCAGCGTTCGGAACGGCGACACTGAAGCTTCCTTT. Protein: CSVRNGDTEASF.

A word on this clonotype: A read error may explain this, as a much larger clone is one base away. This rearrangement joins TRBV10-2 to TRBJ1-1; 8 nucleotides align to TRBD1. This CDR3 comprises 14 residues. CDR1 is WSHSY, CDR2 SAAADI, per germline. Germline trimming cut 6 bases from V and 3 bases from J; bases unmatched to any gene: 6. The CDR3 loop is CASSRQGTDTEAFF. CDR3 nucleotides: TGCGCCAGCAGCAGACAGGGGACCGACACTGAAGCTTTCTTT.

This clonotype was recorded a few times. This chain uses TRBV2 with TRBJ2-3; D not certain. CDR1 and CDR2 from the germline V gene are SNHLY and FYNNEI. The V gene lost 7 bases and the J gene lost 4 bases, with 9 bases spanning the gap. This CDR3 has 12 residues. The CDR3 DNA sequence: TGTGCCAGCAATAGATTCGCAGATACGCAGTATTTT. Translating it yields CASNRFADTQYF. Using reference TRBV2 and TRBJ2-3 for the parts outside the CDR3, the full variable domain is EPEVTQTPSHQVTQMGQEVILRCVPISNHLYFYWYRQILGQKVEFLVSFYNNEISEKSEIFDDQFSVERPDGSNFTLKIRSTKLEDSAMYFCASNRFADTQYFGPGTRLTVL.

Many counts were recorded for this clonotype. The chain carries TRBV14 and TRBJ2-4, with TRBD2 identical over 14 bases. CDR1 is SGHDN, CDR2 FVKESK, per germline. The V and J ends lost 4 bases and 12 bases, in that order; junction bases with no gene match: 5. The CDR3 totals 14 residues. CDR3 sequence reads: CASSRAGTSGSQYF. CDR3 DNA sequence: TGTGCCAGCAGCCGAGCGGGGACTAGCGGGAGTCAGTACTTC.

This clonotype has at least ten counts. DNA for the CDR3: TGTGCCAGCAGGGGGGATGTACGGGAGCTGTTTTTT. Protein sequence: CASRGDVRELFF. The genes are TRBV12-3 or TRBV12-4 and TRBJ2-2; the D call may be TRBD1 or TRBD2 (5 bases each). The CDR3 has 12 residues. Trimming cost V 6 bases and J 9 bases, with 11 bases left between them.

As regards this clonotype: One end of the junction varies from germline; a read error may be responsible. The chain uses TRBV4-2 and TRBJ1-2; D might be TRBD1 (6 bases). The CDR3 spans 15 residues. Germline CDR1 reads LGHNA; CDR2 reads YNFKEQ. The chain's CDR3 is CANSQEGGHLYGYTF. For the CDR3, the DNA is TGTGCCAACAGCCAAGAAGGGGGTCATCTTTATGGCTACACCTTC.

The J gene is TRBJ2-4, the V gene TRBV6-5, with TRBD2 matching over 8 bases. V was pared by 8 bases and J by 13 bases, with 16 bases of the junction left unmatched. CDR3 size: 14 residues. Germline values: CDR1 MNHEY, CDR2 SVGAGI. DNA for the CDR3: TGTGCCAGCCGGGTCGGGAGGGCCAAAACCATCCAGTACTTC. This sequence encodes CASRVGRAKTIQYF.

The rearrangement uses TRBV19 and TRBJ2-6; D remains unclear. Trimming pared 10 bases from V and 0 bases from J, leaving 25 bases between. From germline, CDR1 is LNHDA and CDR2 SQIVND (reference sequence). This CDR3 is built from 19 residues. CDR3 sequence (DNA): TGTGCCACCTCACCCCGAGTTGGATATCCGGGCTCTGGGGCCAACGTCCTGACTTTC. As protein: CATSPRVGYPGSGANVLTF.

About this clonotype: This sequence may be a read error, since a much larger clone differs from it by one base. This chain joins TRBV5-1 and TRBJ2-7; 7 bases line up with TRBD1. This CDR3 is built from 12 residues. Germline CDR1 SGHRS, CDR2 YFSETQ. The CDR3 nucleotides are TGCGCCAGCGGCTTGCACAGGGGCGAGCAGTACTTC. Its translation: CASGLHRGEQYF.

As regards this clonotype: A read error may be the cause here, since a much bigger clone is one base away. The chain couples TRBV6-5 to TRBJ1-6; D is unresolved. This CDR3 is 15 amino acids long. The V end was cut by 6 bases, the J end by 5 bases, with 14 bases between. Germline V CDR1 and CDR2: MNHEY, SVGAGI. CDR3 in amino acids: CASRTGLKNNSPLHF. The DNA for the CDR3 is TGTGCCAGCAGGACTGGACTGAAGAATAATTCACCCCTCCACTTT.

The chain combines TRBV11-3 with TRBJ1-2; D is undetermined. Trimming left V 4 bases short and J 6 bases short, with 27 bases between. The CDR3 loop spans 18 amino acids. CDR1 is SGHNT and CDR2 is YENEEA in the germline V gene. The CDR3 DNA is TGTGCCAGCAGCTCTGAAGCGGCGGGTAGGGCCAATCCCCATGGCTACACCTTC. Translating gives CASSSEAAGRANPHGYTF.

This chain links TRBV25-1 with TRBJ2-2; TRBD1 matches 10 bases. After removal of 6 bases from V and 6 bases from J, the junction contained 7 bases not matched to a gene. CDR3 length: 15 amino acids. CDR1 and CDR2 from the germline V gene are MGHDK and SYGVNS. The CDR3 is CASSEDRGSPGELFF. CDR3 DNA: TGTGCCAGCAGCGAGGACAGGGGGAGTCCCGGGGAGCTGTTTTTT.

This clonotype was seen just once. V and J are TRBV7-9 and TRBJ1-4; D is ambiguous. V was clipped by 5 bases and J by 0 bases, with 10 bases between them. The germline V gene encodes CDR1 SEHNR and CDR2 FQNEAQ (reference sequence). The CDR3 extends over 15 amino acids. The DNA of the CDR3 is TGTGCCAGCAGCCCCGGACCCGCAACTAATGAAAAACTGTTTTTT. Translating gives CASSPGPATNEKLFF.

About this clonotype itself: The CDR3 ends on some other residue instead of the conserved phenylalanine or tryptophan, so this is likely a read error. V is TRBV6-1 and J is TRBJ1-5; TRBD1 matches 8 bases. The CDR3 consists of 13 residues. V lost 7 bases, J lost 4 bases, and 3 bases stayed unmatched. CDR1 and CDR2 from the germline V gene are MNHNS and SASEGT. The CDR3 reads CASMGQDNQPQHS. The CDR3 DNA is TGTGCCAGCATGGGACAGGATAATCAGCCCCAGCATTCT.

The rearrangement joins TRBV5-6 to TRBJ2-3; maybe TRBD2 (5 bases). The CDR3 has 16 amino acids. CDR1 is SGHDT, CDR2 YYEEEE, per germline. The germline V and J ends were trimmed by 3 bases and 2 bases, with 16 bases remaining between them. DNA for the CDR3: TGTGCCAGCAGCTCCATGAATGGGAGAACCACAGATACGCAGTATTTT. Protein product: CASSSMNGRTTDTQYF.

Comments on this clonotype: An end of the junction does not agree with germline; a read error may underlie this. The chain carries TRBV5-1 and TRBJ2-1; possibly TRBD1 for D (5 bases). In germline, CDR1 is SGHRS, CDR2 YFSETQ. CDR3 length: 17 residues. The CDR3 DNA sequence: TGCGCCAGCAGCGCTTTCGACAGACCCAGCTCCTACAGTGAGCAGTTCTTC. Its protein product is CASSAFDRPSSYSEQFF.